The sequence of this T cell receptor beta chain was determined in a study of regulatory T cells in long-lasting Graves disease. CDR3-region Arm-PCR and iRepertoire HTBI primers produced the TCR beta libraries. TCRdb independently ran MiXCR on the multiplex PCR reads; one entry per CDR3 protein. The table lists 450,000 or so distinct CDR3 sequences, approximately 23% of them singletons. Details on this clonotype: The antigen is not known.

Time point meaning: persistent/refractory GD, antithyroid drugs over 5 years with positive TRAb. PBMC RNA was the source of the TCR library. Study results and caveats: TCR diversity was lower in persistent Graves' patients than in newly diagnosed ones. A reduction in accuracy may have resulted from the small sample size. Researchers reported studying only peripheral blood, not thyroid tissue.

The TCR sequence derives from a female donor with Graves disease. Sample: peripheral blood mononuclear cells (PBMCs), taken when the disease was refractory, from a patient treated with antithyroid drugs.

Here the CDR3 DNA reads TGTGCCAGCAGTCACAGGGGGACTGAAGCTTTCTTT. Amino acid sequence: CASSHRGTEAFF. V usage is TRBV27 and J usage is TRBJ1-1; 8 bases line up with TRBD1. Per the germline V gene, CDR1 is MNHEY and CDR2 is SMNVEV (reference sequence). There are 12 residues in the CDR3. The ends lost 5 bases at V and 5 bases at J; junction bases unmatched: 1.